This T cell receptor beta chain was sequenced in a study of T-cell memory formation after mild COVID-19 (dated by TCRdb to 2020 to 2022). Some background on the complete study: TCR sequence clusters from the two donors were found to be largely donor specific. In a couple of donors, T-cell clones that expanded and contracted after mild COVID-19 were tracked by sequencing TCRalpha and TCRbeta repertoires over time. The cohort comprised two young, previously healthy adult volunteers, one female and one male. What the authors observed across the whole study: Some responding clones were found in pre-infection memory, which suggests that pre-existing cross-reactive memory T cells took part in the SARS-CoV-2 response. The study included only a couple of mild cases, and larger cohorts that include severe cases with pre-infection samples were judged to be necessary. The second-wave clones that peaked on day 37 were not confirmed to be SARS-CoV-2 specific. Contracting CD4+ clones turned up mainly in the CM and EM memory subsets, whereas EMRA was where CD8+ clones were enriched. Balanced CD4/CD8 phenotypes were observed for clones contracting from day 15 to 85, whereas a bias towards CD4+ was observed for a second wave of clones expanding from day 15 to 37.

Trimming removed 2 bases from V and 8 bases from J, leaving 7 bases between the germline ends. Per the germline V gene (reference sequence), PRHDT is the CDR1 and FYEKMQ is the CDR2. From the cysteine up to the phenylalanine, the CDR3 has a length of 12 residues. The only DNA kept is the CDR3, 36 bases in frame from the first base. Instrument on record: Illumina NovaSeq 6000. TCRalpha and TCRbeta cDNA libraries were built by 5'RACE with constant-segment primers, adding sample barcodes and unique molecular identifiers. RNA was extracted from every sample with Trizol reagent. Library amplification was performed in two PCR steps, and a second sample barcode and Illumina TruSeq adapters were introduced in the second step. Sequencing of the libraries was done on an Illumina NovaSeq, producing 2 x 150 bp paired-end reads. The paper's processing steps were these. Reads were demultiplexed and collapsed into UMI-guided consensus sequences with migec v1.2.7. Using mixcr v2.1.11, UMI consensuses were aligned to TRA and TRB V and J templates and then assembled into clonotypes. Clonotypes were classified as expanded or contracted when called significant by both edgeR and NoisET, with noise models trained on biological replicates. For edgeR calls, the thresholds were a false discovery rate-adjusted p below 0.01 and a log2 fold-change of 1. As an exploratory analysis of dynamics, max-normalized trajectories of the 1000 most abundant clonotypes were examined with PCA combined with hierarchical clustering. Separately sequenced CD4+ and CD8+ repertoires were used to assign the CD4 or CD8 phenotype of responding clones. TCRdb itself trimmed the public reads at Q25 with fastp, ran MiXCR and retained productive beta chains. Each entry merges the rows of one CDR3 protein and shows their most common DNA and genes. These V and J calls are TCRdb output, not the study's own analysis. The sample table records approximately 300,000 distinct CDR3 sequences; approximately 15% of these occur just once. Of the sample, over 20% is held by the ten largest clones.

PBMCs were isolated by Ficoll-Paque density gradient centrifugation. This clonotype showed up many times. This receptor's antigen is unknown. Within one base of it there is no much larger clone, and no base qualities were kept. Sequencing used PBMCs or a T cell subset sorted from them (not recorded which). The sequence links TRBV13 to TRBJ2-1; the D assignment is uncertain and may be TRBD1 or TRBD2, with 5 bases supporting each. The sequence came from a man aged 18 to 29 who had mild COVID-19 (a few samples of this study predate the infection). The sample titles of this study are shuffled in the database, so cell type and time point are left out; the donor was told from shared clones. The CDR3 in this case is CASSLRGDEQFF. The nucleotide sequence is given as TGTGCCAGCAGCTTAAGGGGAGATGAGCAGTTCTTC.